The 25 T cell receptor beta chains below were found in one sample sequenced in a study of spatial heterogeneity in lung cancer. TCRdb recomputed calls from the 5' RACE reads with MiXCR, one row per CDR3 protein. The sample yields around 32,000 distinct CDR3 sequences, 10% seen once. Sample time point: blood at routine non-recurrence follow-up after resection. Here the sequenced sample was PBMCs, taken at follow-up. The receptors stem from a female donor with early-stage non-small cell lung cancer.

The V and J genes are TRBV4-3 and TRBJ2-1; D is possibly TRBD2 (5 bases). The CDR3 covers 12 residues. The germline V gene has CDR1 LGHNA and CDR2 YSLEER. The V end was cut by 0 bases, the J end by 9 bases, with 6 bases between. Written as DNA, the CDR3 is TGCGCCAGCAGCCAAGAGGGGAGTGAGCAGTTCTTC. This encodes CASSQEGSEQFF.

V is TRBV19 and J is TRBJ2-4; no firm D call. Between the trimmed V and J ends, which lost 8 bases and 1 base, there was a span of 12 bases. The length of the CDR3 is 14 residues. CDR1 is LNHDA and CDR2 is SQIVND in the germline V gene (reference sequence). The DNA for the CDR3 is TGTGCCAGTGCAGCTTCCCTTGCCAAAAACATTCAGTACTTC. Translating it yields CASAASLAKNIQYF.

This clonotype was detected only a few times. The genes are TRBV12-3 or TRBV12-4 and TRBJ1-1, with D unresolved. CDR3 length: 14 residues. V lost 6 bases to trimming and J lost 4 bases, with 15 bases between them. The CDR3 is CASSPSKGSTEAFF. The CDR3 DNA is TGTGCCAGCAGCCCCTCCAAGGGTTCCACTGAAGCTTTCTTT.

This chain connects TRBV28 to TRBJ1-4; TRBD1 aligns across 7 bases. In germline, CDR1 is MDHEN, CDR2 SYDVKM. The CDR3 has 16 residues. The V segment lost 1 base and the J segment 7 bases; nucleotides outside the gene matches: 9. The CDR3 bases are TGTGCCAGCAGTTTATTAGAGGGGGCGAGGGGTGAAAAACTGTTTTTT. Protein product: CASSLLEGARGEKLFF. The variable domain in full, completed from reference TRBV28 and TRBJ1-4, reads DVKVTQSSRYLVKRTGEKVFLECVQDMDHENMFWYRQDPGLGLRLIYFSYDVKMKEKGDIPEGYSVSREKKERFSLILESASTNQTSMYLCASSLLEGARGEKLFFGSGTQLSVL.

The chain recombines TRBV2 with TRBJ2-3; maybe TRBD1 (6 bases). The germline V gene encodes CDR1 SNHLY and CDR2 FYNNEI. Trimming shortened V by 4 bases and J by 1 base, and 12 bases separated the two germline ends. The CDR3 sequence is 15 residues long. The CDR3 protein is CASSGPRGRTDTQYF. CDR3 nucleotide sequence: TGTGCCAGCAGTGGGCCCAGGGGCCGCACAGATACGCAGTATTTT.

In this sample, this clonotype turned up many times. J is TRBJ2-1 and V is TRBV2; D tentatively reads TRBD1 or TRBD2 (5 bases each). V lost 3 bases and J 5 bases, leaving 14 bases between the germline ends. CDR3 length: 15 residues. Per germline, CDR1 SNHLY and CDR2 FYNNEI. Here the CDR3 DNA reads TGTGCCAGCAGTGACTTAAAGGGACGGGACAATGAGCAGTTCTTC. Protein product: CASSDLKGRDNEQFF.

The chain carries TRBV28 and TRBJ1-2; 9 nucleotides align to TRBD1. The trim removed 7 bases at V and 5 bases at J, leaving 8 bases unmatched. CDR1 is MDHEN and CDR2 is SYDVKM in the germline V gene. The CDR3 covers 14 residues. The CDR3: CASTEQGAAYGYTF. As DNA, the CDR3 is TGTGCCAGCACTGAACAGGGGGCTGCGTATGGCTACACCTTC.

This clonotype was counted a few times. This rearrangement joins TRBV6-1 to TRBJ1-6, with TRBD1 as a possible D gene (6 bases). The CDR3 runs to 14 residues. Between the trimmed V and J ends, which lost 6 bases and 10 bases, there was a span of 16 bases. Germline V CDR1 and CDR2: MNHNS, SASEGT. The CDR3 nucleotides are TGTGCCAGCAGCGCGGACAGAATGGGATCACCCCTCCACTTT. It encodes CASSADRMGSPLHF.

This chain joins TRBV19 and TRBJ1-4, with 9 positions matching TRBD1. This CDR3 is built from 16 residues. V gave up 7 bases and J gave up 5 bases; unmatched junction bases: 11. Germline-derived CDR1 and CDR2 are LNHDA and SQIVND (reference sequence). The CDR3 here is CASKQGTGNKNEKLFF. The CDR3 nucleotides read TGTGCCAGTAAACAAGGGACAGGGAACAAAAATGAAAAACTGTTTTTT.

This clonotype was seen only a few times. This rearrangement joins TRBV27 to TRBJ1-2; the match to TRBD1 covers 10 bases. With V trimmed by 4 bases and J by 6 bases, 8 bases remained unmatched. CDR3 length: 15 residues. Germline V gives CDR1 MNHEY, CDR2 SMNVEV (reference sequence). The CDR3 here is CASSSPRDRGNGYTF. CDR3 in DNA: TGTGCCAGCAGTTCCCCCCGGGACAGGGGAAATGGCTACACCTTC.

This clonotype has at least ten counts. Here the CDR3 DNA reads TGTGCCAGCAGCCCGACTATGGGGGGTGAGAACGAGCAGTACTTC. Translation gives CASSPTMGGENEQYF. The chain couples TRBV7-6 to TRBJ2-7, with D possibly TRBD2 on 6 matching bases. CDR3 length equals 15 residues. V gave up 5 bases and J gave up 5 bases, with 19 bases separating them. Germline assignment: CDR1 SGHVS and CDR2 FNYEAQ.

The chain links TRBV29-1 to TRBJ1-4; 8 bases line up with TRBD1. Germline V CDR1 and CDR2: SQVTM, ANQGSEA. This CDR3 has 13 amino acids. Trimming removed 7 bases from V and 3 bases from J; junction bases left unmatched: 4. Written as DNA, the CDR3 is TGCAGCGCCACGACAGGGGCTAATGAAAAACTGTTTTTT. Translated: CSATTGANEKLFF.

This clonotype appeared many times. Sequence at one end of the junction differs from germline and may be a read error. The chain combines TRBV7-2 with TRBJ1-5; D is unclear. This CDR3 spans 12 amino acids. Germline V CDR1 and CDR2: SGHTA, FQGNSA. As DNA, the CDR3 is TGTGCCAGCAGCCCTAGCCATCAGCCCCAGCATTTT. Translation: CASSPSHQPQHF.

There are a few counts of this clonotype. CDR3 in DNA: TGTGCCAGCAGCCCCCCGGGTGGGGCAGAGACCCAGTACTTC. Translation: CASSPPGGAETQYF. The chain carries TRBV7-9 and TRBJ2-5; D perhaps matches TRBD1 (5 bases). Germline V CDR1 and CDR2: SEHNR, FQNEAQ (reference sequence). Trimming removed 5 bases from V and 4 bases from J, with 14 bases in between. This CDR3 has 14 residues.

This sequence joins TRBV19 and TRBJ2-3, with no clear D. The germline V gene has CDR1 LNHDA and CDR2 SQIVND (reference sequence). The CDR3 length is 16 residues. The germline V and J ends were trimmed by 2 bases and 2 bases, with 14 bases remaining between them. The CDR3 nucleotides read TGTGCCAGTAGTATATCTAGTCAGTTCTACACAGATACGCAGTATTTT. Its translation: CASSISSQFYTDTQYF.

This clonotype was found many times. V gene TRBV7-9 combines with J gene TRBJ2-7; the match to TRBD1 covers 11 bases. CDR3 length: 16 amino acids. Germline assignment: CDR1 SEHNR and CDR2 FQNEAQ (reference sequence). V was pared by 4 bases and J by 3 bases, with 8 bases of the junction left unmatched. CDR3 loop: CASSSRPGQGVYEQYF. The CDR3 nucleotides are TGTGCCAGCAGCTCGCGCCCGGGACAGGGGGTCTACGAGCAGTACTTC.

This clonotype came up a few times. The chain is built from TRBV5-1 and TRBJ1-1, with D hard to call. V lost 0 bases and J 5 bases, leaving 8 bases between the germline ends. The germline gives CDR1 SGHRS, CDR2 YFSETQ. This CDR3 comprises 13 residues. In nucleotides, the CDR3 is TGCGCCAGCAGCTTGGCCCCGGGTACTGAAGCTTTCTTT. This codes for CASSLAPGTEAFF.

In this sample, this clonotype turned up a few times. The chain links TRBV6-5 to TRBJ1-1; 8 nucleotides line up with TRBD1. Trimming took 5 bases from V and 2 from J; bases not matched to a gene: 10. The CDR3 contains 16 residues. The V gene's germline CDR1 is MNHEY and CDR2 SVGAGI. CDR3 region: CASSERQGLSNTEAFF. The CDR3 DNA sequence: TGTGCCAGCAGTGAACGACAGGGGCTCTCCAACACTGAAGCTTTCTTT.

This clonotype was seen a few times. The CDR3 DNA sequence: TGCGCCAGCAGCTTGGGACAGGGTCTCTCTGGAAACACCATATATTTT. Translating gives CASSLGQGLSGNTIYF. The rearrangement uses TRBV5-1 and TRBJ1-3, with TRBD1 matching over 7 bases. J was trimmed by 0 bases and V by 0 bases; bases with no gene match: 3. Germline V gene data show CDR1 as SGHRS and CDR2 as YFSETQ. The CDR3 totals 16 residues.

DNA of the CDR3: TGTGCCACCAGCCTCGACAGGGGGAACACCGGGGAGCTGTTTTTT. Protein sequence: CATSLDRGNTGELFF. This chain joins TRBV15 and TRBJ2-2, with 8 bases aligning to TRBD1. This CDR3 spans 15 amino acids. V shed 5 bases, J shed 1 base, and the junction held 3 bases outside the gene matches. Germline-derived CDR1 and CDR2 are LNHNV and YYDKDF (reference sequence).

In this sample, this clonotype turned up many times. The junction departs from germline at one end; a sequencing error may be responsible. The CDR3 region has the DNA TGTGCCATCCCCCCTCCCCGGGACAGGGACTTC. It specifies CAIPPPRDRDF. This rearrangement joins TRBV10-3 to TRBJ2-7; TRBD1 matches 9 bases. Germline V CDR1 and CDR2: ENHRY, SYGVKD. The CDR3 consists of 11 residues.

The sample holds many counts of this clonotype. The chain joins TRBV2 to TRBJ2-1, with a possible D match to TRBD2 (6 bases). Germline V lookup: CDR1 SNHLY, CDR2 FYNNEI. Trimming removed 7 bases at V and 0 bases at J, with 10 bases between. The CDR3 loop spans 14 amino acids. The chain's CDR3 is CASKAGSSYNEQFF. CDR3 DNA: TGTGCCAGCAAGGCGGGGAGCTCCTACAATGAGCAGTTCTTC.

This clonotype was counted ten times or more. The gene calls are TRBV29-1 and TRBJ1-1; TRBD1 is a possible D gene (5 bases). The CDR3 is made up of 15 amino acids. Germline loops: CDR1 SQVTM, CDR2 ANQGSEA. Deletions cut 4 bases from V and 1 base from J, with 16 bases between. CDR3 nucleotide sequence: TGCAGCGTTGTTGGAGCAGGGAGATGGAACACTGAAGCTTTCTTT. Protein product: CSVVGAGRWNTEAFF.

This clonotype was seen ten or more times. V is TRBV29-1 and J is TRBJ1-1; the D gene is possibly TRBD1 (5 bases). Trimming cost V 0 bases and J 6 bases, with 8 bases left between them. The germline V gene has CDR1 SQVTM and CDR2 ANQGSEA. This CDR3 comprises 12 residues. The CDR3 coding sequence is TGCAGCGTTGAAGATTGGGGGTCTGAAGCTTTCTTT. The encoded protein is CSVEDWGSEAFF.

The table lists this clonotype with many counts. The chain joins TRBV7-2 to TRBJ1-5; 10 positions match TRBD1. CDR1 is SGHTA and CDR2 is FQGNSA in the germline V gene. The V and J ends lost 5 bases and 2 bases, in that order; junction bases with no gene match: 3. This CDR3 region has 15 residues. The CDR3 DNA reads as TGTGCCAGCAGCCTGACAGGGGGCGGCAATCAGCCCCAGCATTTT. It is translated as CASSLTGGGNQPQHF. The variable domain in full, completed from reference TRBV7-2 and TRBJ1-5, reads GAGVSQSPSNKVTEKGKDVELRCDPISGHTALYWYRQSLGQGLEFLIYFQGNSAPDKSGLPSDRFSAERTGGSVSTLTIQRTQQEDSAVYLCASSLTGGGNQPQHFGDGTRLSIL.